A selection of T cell receptor beta chains follows, all from one sample in a study of beta chain features in type 1 diabetes. Measured with immunoSEQ multiplex PCR; TCRdb has only the in-frame clones, and not every one. The table records more than 300,000 clones, over 10% of them present only once. Sequencing was performed on naive CD4+ T cells from blood. The receptors shown here come from a man in his late teens or twenties in good health. The CDR3 runs from the conserved cysteine through the conserved F or W. D genes are given only for firm matches. The size of a clone is reported for some rows only, either as once, few or many, or as a class for expanded clones.

j_call v_call d_call clone_size cdr3_aa cdr3_nt
TRBJ2-7 TRBV7-2 - few CASSLQGSEQYF TGTGCCAGCAGCTTACAGGGTAGCGAGCAGTACTTC
TRBJ2-1 TRBV7-2 TRBD2 - CASTLAGLYNEQFF TGTGCCAGCACCCTAGCGGGACTCTACAATGAGCAGTTCTTC
TRBJ1-1 TRBV29-1 - - CSVAAQANTEAFF TGCAGCGTCGCCGCTCAAGCGAACACTGAAGCTTTCTTT
TRBJ1-2 TRBV30 - few CAWLNLQGLNGYTF TGTGCCTGGCTCAATCTCCAGGGATTAAATGGCTACACCTTC
TRBJ2-7 TRBV7-9 TRBD1 few CASTQSGQGPYEQYF TGTGCCAGCACCCAGTCAGGACAGGGCCCCTACGAGCAGTACTTC
TRBJ1-2 TRBV30 - few CAWSTTGRYHGYTF TGTGCCTGGAGTACGACGGGAAGGTATCATGGCTACACCTTC
TRBJ2-7 TRBV18 TRBD1 few CASSSAGTGGFGYEQYF TGTGCCAGCTCAAGCGCCGGGACAGGAGGTTTCGGGTACGAGCAGTACTTC
TRBJ1-4 TRBV7-9 - few CASSLRGLLREKLFF TGTGCCAGCAGCTTAAGGGGCCTATTGAGGGAAAAACTGTTTTTT
TRBJ2-1 TRBV20-1 - few CSAGGYNEQFF TGCAGTGCTGGGGGGTACAATGAGCAGTTCTTC
TRBJ2-1 TRBV9 TRBD2 few CASSPRLAGAYNEQFF TGTGCCAGCAGCCCTCGACTAGCGGGGGCCTACAATGAGCAGTTCTTC
TRBJ1-1 TRBV30 - - CAWSPQLNTEAFF TGTGCCTGGAGTCCACAGCTGAACACTGAAGCTTTCTTT
TRBJ2-5 TRBV7-6 TRBD2 - CASSLGSGGAETQYF TGTGCCAGCAGCTTAGGTAGCGGGGGGGCGGAGACCCAGTACTTC
TRBJ2-7 TRBV21-1 - - CASSKKEGGAGTYEQYF TGTGCCAGCAGCAAAAAAGAAGGAGGGGCGGGAACCTACGAGCAGTACTTC
TRBJ2-7 TRBV14 - many CASSHLDEQYF TGTGCCAGCAGCCATCTAGACGAGCAGTACTTC
TRBJ2-7 TRBV19 - - CASSIGRNYEQYF TGTGCCAGTAGTATCGGCAGGAACTACGAGCAGTACTTC
TRBJ1-1 TRBV7-2 TRBD1 few CASSRGQGLSEAFF TGTGCCAGCAGCCGTGGACAGGGGTTGAGTGAAGCTTTCTTT
TRBJ2-7 TRBV9 TRBD2 few CASSEGTSGTTYEQYF TGTGCCAGCAGCGAGGGGACTAGCGGGACCACCTACGAGCAGTACTTC
TRBJ2-1 TRBV5-1 - few CASSLGGVSYNEQFF TGCGCCAGCAGCTTGGGGGGGGTTTCCTACAATGAGCAGTTCTTC
TRBJ1-1 TRBV19 - - CASSIIPNRLRNTEAFF TGTGCCAGTAGTATCATTCCCAACAGGCTGCGGAACACTGAAGCTTTCTTT
TRBJ2-3 TRBV7-2 - few CASSLGQITDTQYF TGTGCCAGCAGCTTAGGGCAAATCACAGATACGCAGTATTTT
TRBJ1-3 TRBV7-9 - few CASSSWGNSGNTIYF TGTGCCAGCAGCTCATGGGGCAACTCTGGAAACACCATATATTTT
TRBJ2-3 TRBV7-3 TRBD2 few CASSDGGKDTQYF TGTGCCAGCAGTGACGGGGGGAAGGATACGCAGTATTTT
TRBJ1-2 TRBV6-1 - few CASRRSLGAGGYTF TGTGCCAGCCGTAGAAGTCTTGGCGCAGGTGGCTACACCTTC
TRBJ2-7 TRBV5-4 TRBD2 - CASSLVGLGSYEQYF TGTGCCAGCAGCTTGGTCGGACTAGGATCCTACGAGCAGTACTTC
TRBJ2-2 TRBV7-9 - few CASSYYRDNGELFF TGTGCCAGCAGCTACTACAGGGATAACGGGGAGCTGTTTTTT
TRBJ2-1 TRBV30 TRBD1 few CAWSVDRDGQFF TGTGCCTGGAGCGTGGACAGGGACGGGCAGTTCTTC
TRBJ2-4 TRBV6-5 - - CASSSTGRSKNIQYF TGTGCCAGCAGTTCGACAGGGAGGTCCAAAAACATTCAGTACTTC
TRBJ2-1 TRBV19 TRBD2 few CASSPWGTSGNYNEQFF TGTGCCAGTAGTCCCTGGGGGACTAGCGGGAATTACAATGAGCAGTTCTTC
TRBJ2-7 TRBV7-6 - - CASSLALNSYEQYF TGTGCCAGCAGCTTAGCGCTAAACAGCTACGAGCAGTACTTC
TRBJ1-1 TRBV5-6 TRBD1 - CASSFDRDEAFF TGTGCCAGCAGCTTTGACAGGGACGAAGCTTTCTTT
TRBJ2-1 TRBV5-1 - - CASSLANGGRDEQFF TGCGCCAGCAGCTTGGCCAATGGAGGTCGCGATGAGCAGTTCTTC
TRBJ2-6 TRBV5-1 - few CASSQTGSGANVLTF TGCGCCAGCAGCCAAACAGGGTCAGGGGCCAACGTCCTGACTTTC
TRBJ2-5 TRBV4-2 TRBD1 - CASSQDRDSQETQYF TGTGCCAGCAGCCAAGATCGGGACAGCCAAGAGACCCAGTACTTC
TRBJ1-5 TRBV29-1 TRBD1 few CSVVPTGGNQPQHF TGCAGCGTTGTCCCAACAGGGGGCAATCAGCCCCAGCATTTT
TRBJ1-1 TRBV27 - few CASSFRPGQRYLEAFF TGTGCCAGCAGTTTTCGGCCCGGACAGCGGTACTTGGAAGCTTTCTTT
TRBJ1-1 TRBV11-2 - - CASSLAAARWEAFF TGTGCCAGCAGCTTAGCGGCAGCTAGATGGGAAGCTTTCTTT
TRBJ2-3 TRBV4-3 - few CASSQDLQKDTQYF TGCGCCAGCAGCCAAGATCTCCAGAAAGATACGCAGTATTTT
TRBJ2-7 TRBV25-1 TRBD2 - CASSAGGAPRDEQYF TGTGCCAGCAGTGCCGGGGGGGCCCCCCGGGACGAGCAGTACTTC
TRBJ1-6 TRBV11-2 - - CASSFGPQGISNSPLHF TGTGCCAGCAGCTTCGGTCCGCAGGGCATCTCGAATTCACCCCTCCACTTT
TRBJ1-5 TRBV30 - few CAWSVHQNQPQHF TGTGCCTGGAGTGTACACCAGAATCAGCCCCAGCATTTT
TRBJ2-1 TRBV28 - - CASAARAHEQFF TGTGCCAGCGCCGCCAGGGCCCATGAGCAGTTCTTC
TRBJ1-2 TRBV28 - few CASSPRRRPTFYGYTF TGTGCCAGCAGTCCCCGGCGGAGACCGACCTTCTATGGCTACACCTTC
TRBJ2-6 TRBV18 - few CASSLGQFSSGANVLTF TGTGCCAGCTCACTAGGACAGTTTTCCTCTGGGGCCAACGTCCTGACTTTC
TRBJ2-7 TRBV7-9 - - CASSSILRAVGYEQYF TGTGCCAGCAGCTCCATTCTCAGGGCCGTAGGCTACGAGCAGTACTTC
TRBJ2-1 TRBV7-9 - - CASSLAYRASSYNEQFF TGTGCCAGCAGCTTAGCTTACAGGGCGAGCTCCTACAATGAGCAGTTCTTC
TRBJ2-3 TRBV10-3 - few CAITTQFPGDTQYF TGTGCCATCACGACGCAATTCCCGGGGGATACGCAGTATTTT
TRBJ2-1 TRBV7-8 TRBD2 - CASSSTPSGRADEQFF TGTGCCAGCAGCTCCACGCCTAGCGGGAGGGCCGATGAGCAGTTCTTC
TRBJ2-2 TRBV2 TRBD1 few CASRTGSGTGELFF TGTGCCAGCAGGACAGGGAGTGGGACCGGGGAGCTGTTTTTT
TRBJ1-3 TRBV5-1 - - CASSREPGNTIYF TGCGCCAGCAGCCGGGAGCCTGGAAACACCATATATTTT
TRBJ2-1 TRBV7-2 TRBD2 - CASSLGTSGGNEQFF TGTGCCAGCAGCCTCGGGACTAGCGGGGGCAATGAGCAGTTCTTC
TRBJ1-1 TRBV7-3 - few CARRQGLKDTEAFF TGTGCCAGACGGCAGGGGCTCAAGGACACTGAAGCTTTCTTT
TRBJ2-3 TRBV30 - many CACALGTDTQYF TGTGCCTGCGCTCTCGGGACAGATACGCAGTATTTT
TRBJ2-6 TRBV14 - - CASSLSSGANVLTF TGTGCCAGCAGCCTTAGCTCTGGGGCCAACGTCCTGACTTTC
TRBJ2-6 TRBV25-1 - - CASSETRTSGANVLTF TGTGCCAGCAGTGAAACCCGGACTTCTGGGGCCAACGTCCTGACTTTC
TRBJ1-2 TRBV5-4 - - CASSLGGRNYGYTF TGTGCCAGCAGCTTGGGAGGGAGGAACTATGGCTACACCTTC
TRBJ1-1 TRBV19 - few CASSTPGRVRTEAFF TGTGCCAGTAGTACCCCCGGCAGGGTTCGTACTGAAGCTTTCTTT
TRBJ2-7 TRBV28 - - CASSFVGATREQYF TGTGCCAGCAGTTTTGTGGGGGCGACAAGGGAGCAGTACTTC
TRBJ1-1 TRBV5-4 - - CASSYFRTEAFF TGTGCCAGCAGCTACTTTCGCACTGAAGCTTTCTTT
TRBJ2-7 TRBV21-1 - - CASSKPPGDRFYEQYF TGTGCCAGCAGCAAGCCCCCCGGGGACAGATTCTACGAGCAGTACTTC